Presented here are 18 T cell receptor beta chains from one specimen sequenced in a study of T cell changes during pregnancy in multiple sclerosis. Profiling relied on immunoSEQ multiplex PCR, and the TCRdb table lists in-frame clones only, not all of them. Of tens of thousands of clones listed, around 94% are singletons. The sample here was peripheral blood, taken after pregnancy. These TCRs come from a female donor with multiple sclerosis, enrolled in a pregnancy study.

The chain combines TRBV18 with TRBJ1-1; D is possibly TRBD1 (5 bases). Germline loops: CDR1 KGHSH, CDR2 LQKENI. CDR3 length: 16 residues. Trimming took 3 bases from V and 4 from J, leaving 18 bases between them. The CDR3, as DNA: TGTGCCAGCTCACCCTACGACCCGGGGGTTCCCACTGAAGCTTTCTTT. It yields the protein CASSPYDPGVPTEAFF.

The rearrangement uses TRBV25-1 and TRBJ2-7; D unresolved. V lost 3 bases and J 2 bases, leaving 11 bases between the germline ends. This CDR3 is built from 14 residues. The germline V gene has CDR1 MGHDK and CDR2 SYGVNS. CDR3 in amino acids: CASSDSPFAYEQYF. As DNA, the CDR3 is TGTGCCAGCAGTGATTCTCCCTTTGCCTACGAGCAGTACTTC.

V is TRBV30 and J is TRBJ2-6; D is ambiguous. Germline assignment: CDR1 GTSNPN and CDR2 SVGIG (reference sequence). Between the trimmed V and J ends, which lost 7 bases and 0 bases, there was a span of 7 bases. There are 13 residues in the CDR3. The CDR3 here is CASEASGANVLTF. The CDR3 DNA sequence: TGTGCCTCTGAGGCCTCTGGGGCCAACGTCCTGACTTTC. Together with reference TRBV30 and TRBJ2-6, the CDR3 gives the full variable domain: SQTIHQWPATLVQPVGSPLSLECTVEGTSNPNLYWYRQAAGRGLQLLFYSVGIGQISSEVPQNLSASRPQDRQFILSSKKLLLSDSGFYLCASEASGANVLTFGAGSRLTVL.

The CDR3 DNA reads as TGTGCCAGCAGTTTAGTCAGACTACCCCACGAGCAGTACTTC. The encoded protein is CASSLVRLPHEQYF. The rearrangement joins TRBV28 to TRBJ2-7; perhaps TRBD2 as D (5 bases). Germline V gene data show CDR1 as MDHEN and CDR2 as SYDVKM. This CDR3 is 14 amino acids long. The V gene lost 2 bases and the J gene lost 5 bases, with 13 bases spanning the gap.

The J gene is TRBJ2-5, the V gene TRBV5-6; weak D call: TRBD1 (5 bases). The CDR3 sequence is 17 residues long. Trimming took off 0 bases at V and 6 bases at J, with 21 bases between the two ends. Germline lookup yields CDR1 SGHDT and CDR2 YYEEEE. CDR3 sequence: CASSLDWGQFQVQTQYF. The CDR3 bases are TGTGCCAGCAGCTTGGACTGGGGCCAATTTCAGGTGCAGACCCAGTACTTC.

The chain couples TRBV7-9 to TRBJ1-1, with a weak D call TRBD1 (6 bases). In germline, CDR1 is SEHNR, CDR2 FQNEAQ (reference sequence). With 3 bases removed from V and 5 bases from J, the gap between germline ends came to 16 bases. CDR3 length: 15 amino acids. The CDR3 region is CASSFHRTVRTEAFF. CDR3 bases: TGTGCCAGCAGCTTCCACAGGACAGTTCGAACTGAAGCTTTCTTT.

The chain is built from TRBV5-6 and TRBJ2-7; D is possibly TRBD2 (6 bases). Trimming removed 7 bases at V and 1 base at J, with 24 bases between. Germline values: CDR1 SGHDT, CDR2 YYEEEE. This CDR3 has 17 residues. The CDR3 nucleotides read TGTGCCAGCGTCCGGAGAATTAGCGGTGGCTTGTCCTACGAGCAGTACTTC. Its protein is CASVRRISGGLSYEQYF.

The J gene is TRBJ2-7, the V gene TRBV7-3, with D possibly matching TRBD2 (5 bases). CDR1 and CDR2 from the germline V gene are SGHTA and FQGTGA. The length of the CDR3 is 14 residues. Trimming took 5 bases from V and 6 from J, leaving 17 bases between them. CDR3 coding DNA: TGTGCCAGCAGCCCCGGGGTAGCGTCGGGCGAGCAGTACTTC. This sequence encodes CASSPGVASGEQYF.

This sequence joins TRBV25-1 and TRBJ1-1, with a tentative D call TRBD1 (6 bases). This CDR3 is built from 14 residues. Per germline, CDR1 MGHDK and CDR2 SYGVNS. V was pared by 5 bases and J by 4 bases, with 14 bases between. In DNA, the CDR3 is TGTGCCAGCAGTATAACGACAGGACGCACTGAAGCTTTCTTT. Amino acid sequence: CASSITTGRTEAFF.

V is TRBV6-5 and J is TRBJ2-7, with 7 bases aligning to TRBD1. The germline V gene has CDR1 MNHEY and CDR2 SVGAGI. V gave up 7 bases and J gave up 2 bases; unmatched junction bases: 11. CDR3 length: 15 residues. The CDR3 loop reads CASTSTGTATYEQYF. DNA for the CDR3: TGTGCCAGCACCTCCACCGGGACAGCGACCTACGAGCAGTACTTC.

This CDR3 reads CASKPREAAEAFF. CDR3 nucleotides: TGTGCCAGTAAGCCCCGGGAAGCGGCTGAAGCTTTCTTT. The chain employs TRBV19 and TRBJ1-1; no firm D call. Trimming shortened V by 7 bases and J by 6 bases, and 15 bases separated the two germline ends. CDR3 length: 13 residues. Germline V gene lookup returns CDR1 LNHDA and CDR2 SQIVND (reference sequence).

This sequence joins TRBV5-1 and TRBJ2-7; 9 bases are a match to TRBD1. The V segment lost 2 bases and the J segment 2 bases; nucleotides outside the gene matches: 2. Germline V CDR1 and CDR2: SGHRS, YFSETQ. CDR3 length equals 14 residues. This chain's CDR3 is CASSFGQGTYEQYF. In DNA, the CDR3 is TGCGCCAGCAGCTTCGGACAGGGGACCTACGAGCAGTACTTC. The full variable domain, with the rest looked up from reference TRBV5-1 and TRBJ2-7, is KAGVTQTPRYLIKTRGQQVTLSCSPISGHRSVSWYQQTPGQGLQFLFEYFSETQRNKGNFPGRFSGRQFSNSRSEMNVSTLELGDSALYLCASSFGQGTYEQYFGPGTRLTVT.

V is TRBV5-1 and J is TRBJ1-3; 9 bases match TRBD1. Germline V gene sequence: CDR1 SGHRS, CDR2 YFSETQ. This CDR3 is built from 16 residues. V lost 3 bases to trimming and J lost 3 bases; unmatched junction nucleotides: 7. The CDR3, as DNA: TGCGCCAGCAGCTGGACCGGGACAGGGATTGGAAACACCATATATTTT. This codes for CASSWTGTGIGNTIYF.

The V call is TRBV2, the J call TRBJ1-4; 11 bases match TRBD1. The germline V gene has CDR1 SNHLY and CDR2 FYNNEI. The CDR3 length is 14 residues. The ends lost 7 bases at V and 7 bases at J; junction bases unmatched: 5. The CDR3: CASTEDRGLEKLFF. The CDR3 DNA is TGTGCCAGCACCGAGGACAGGGGGCTTGAAAAACTGTTTTTT.

The chain has TRBV7-2 and TRBJ2-3; D is unclear. Trimming left V 0 bases short and J 4 bases short, with 8 bases between. Germline V gene lookup returns CDR1 SGHTA and CDR2 FQGNSA. The CDR3 runs to 14 residues. Here the CDR3 reads CASSLALGPDTQYF. CDR3 DNA sequence: TGTGCCAGCAGCTTAGCGCTAGGCCCAGATACGCAGTATTTT.

J is TRBJ2-1 and V is TRBV4-3, with a weak D call TRBD1 (6 bases). Between the trimmed V and J ends, which lost 4 bases and 5 bases, there was a span of 15 bases. From germline, CDR1 is LGHNA and CDR2 YSLEER. This CDR3 has 15 residues. The CDR3 DNA reads as TGCGCCAGCAGCCGCTCGAGGGGGAATCACAATGAGCAGTTCTTC. Encoded protein: CASSRSRGNHNEQFF.

Turning to this clone: The junction does not match germline at one end; this may be a read error. The gene calls are TRBV7-9 and TRBJ1-2; D perhaps matches TRBD1 (6 bases). There are 11 residues in the CDR3. Germline V lookup: CDR1 SEHNR, CDR2 FQNEAQ (reference sequence). Written as DNA, the CDR3 is TGTGCCAGCAGCGATTTGCAGGGGTTTCTCTTC. Encoded protein: CASSDLQGFLF.

The chain is built from TRBV14 and TRBJ1-3; the D is unclear. Germline-derived CDR1 and CDR2 are SGHDN and FVKESK. This CDR3 spans 13 amino acids. V was pared by 8 bases and J by 0 bases, with 8 bases between. The CDR3 region is CASREISGNTIYF. DNA of the CDR3: TGTGCCAGCCGAGAAATCTCTGGAAACACCATATATTTT.